This TCR beta chain stems from a study of molecular identifiers for immune sequencing clone quantification. The study, taken as a whole, reports: One million naive cells reportedly did not prevent detection of spiked Jurkat TCR RNA from one cell. For effector cells, clones above 20 RNA copies held over 98% of molecules; for naive cells, under 1%.

MiXCR, run by TCRdb on the PCR reads, gives a single entry per CDR3 protein. The repertoire has some 320,000 distinct CDR3 sequences, roughly 24% of them found once; the top ten carry 0.74%. On this clonotype itself: Its antigen remains unidentified.

Preparation of naive CD8 libraries involved roughly 19,000 to 1,100,000 sorted cells and 10%, 30% or 50% RNA. A CD8+CD4-CCR7+CD45RA+ gate was used to sort naive CD8 T cells. There are 16 residues in the CDR3. Germline V gene sequence: CDR1 SEHNR, CDR2 FQNEAQ (reference sequence). The trim removed 5 bases at V and 4 bases at J, leaving 10 bases unmatched. The specimen was naive CD8+ T cells from blood, with Jurkat cell RNA spiked in. Indicated subset: FACS-sorted CD8+CD4-CCR7+CD45RA+ naive T cells. V and J are TRBV7-9 and TRBJ2-2, with 7 bases aligning to TRBD2. The TCR originated in a human donor in good health. Some libraries in this study had Jurkat cell RNA spiked in. The CDR3 spells CASSPPVGRSTGELFF. The CDR3 nucleotides read TGTGCCAGCAGCCCCCCGGTCGGGAGGAGCACCGGGGAGCTGTTTTTT.